This TCR beta chain comes out of a study of shared clonotypes between healthy human individuals. Sequencing used immunoSEQ multiplex PCR; TCRdb keeps in-frame clones, though not all of them. Seen here are around 550,000 clones, almost 97% observed once, and the top ten hold approximately 0.062%. V dropped 4 bases and J dropped 7 bases, with 11 bases sitting between them. The germline V gene has CDR1 GTSNPN and CDR2 SVGIG (reference sequence). CDR3 length: 13 residues. The rearrangement joins TRBV30 to TRBJ1-6, with D possibly matching TRBD1 (6 bases). The sample taken for sequencing was naive CD4+ T cells sorted from blood. Subset given: CD45RA+ positively selected. The receptor's source is a woman between 25 and 40 years old in good health. This CDR3 reads CAWNGQQNSPLHF. The DNA of the CDR3 is TGTGCCTGGAATGGACAGCAGAATTCACCCCTCCACTTT.